Listed here are 24 T cell receptor beta chains from one sample, sequenced in a study of OX40 agonist ivuxolimab in advanced cancers. TCRdb's copy holds only in-frame clones and misses some; the assay was immunoSEQ multiplex PCR. The sample records approximately 100,000 clones, about 87% being singletons. Here the sequenced sample was CD4+ or CD8+ T cells sorted from blood, taken in a trial of the OX40 agonist ivuxolimab. The source of these receptors is an adult with an advanced solid tumor such as melanoma, head and neck, liver or kidney cancer.

The genes are TRBV5-1 and TRBJ1-2, with 10 nucleotides matching TRBD1. V shed 3 bases, J shed 2 bases, and the junction held 4 bases outside the gene matches. This CDR3 region has 15 residues. Germline-derived CDR1 and CDR2 are SGHRS and YFSETQ. In DNA, the CDR3 is TGCGCCAGCAGCTCAGGGACAGGGGTCAACTATGGCTACACCTTC. Encoded protein: CASSSGTGVNYGYTF. The full variable domain, its missing parts supplied by reference TRBV5-1 and TRBJ1-2, is KAGVTQTPRYLIKTRGQQVTLSCSPISGHRSVSWYQQTPGQGLQFLFEYFSETQRNKGNFPGRFSGRQFSNSRSEMNVSTLELGDSALYLCASSSGTGVNYGYTFGSGTRLTVV.

This chain connects TRBV6-6 to TRBJ1-6, with D uncertain. V was shortened by 5 bases and J by 5 bases, with 16 bases between the two germline ends. The germline V gene encodes CDR1 MNHNY and CDR2 SVGAGI (reference sequence). The CDR3 extends over 16 amino acids. The CDR3 here is CASSKSRSRDNSPLHF. The CDR3 DNA is TGTGCCAGCAGTAAAAGTCGTAGTCGAGATAATTCACCCCTCCACTTT.

The chain has TRBV9 and TRBJ2-3; 8 nucleotides line up with TRBD2. Trimming removed 1 base from V and 7 bases from J; junction bases left unmatched: 8. The CDR3 consists of 15 residues. CDR1 and CDR2 from the germline V gene are SGDLS and YYNGEE. The CDR3 sequence: CASSVKSGGPNTQYF. The CDR3 DNA reads as TGTGCCAGCAGCGTAAAAAGCGGGGGACCTAATACGCAGTATTTT.

This clone was picked up one time. The chain recombines TRBV7-3 with TRBJ2-7; D might be TRBD1 or TRBD2, each matching 5 bases. CDR1 is SGHTA and CDR2 is FQGTGA in the germline V gene. V was trimmed by 2 bases and J by 5 bases, leaving 10 bases between them. CDR3 length: 13 amino acids. For the CDR3, the DNA is TGTGCCAGCAGCTTAGACCGGGGCAACGAGCAGTACTTC. It codes for CASSLDRGNEQYF.

This chain joins TRBV28 and TRBJ2-7; D unclear. This CDR3 has 12 amino acids. Germline loops: CDR1 MDHEN, CDR2 SYDVKM. Trimming took 1 base from V and 7 from J, leaving 8 bases between them. Here the CDR3 reads CASSLFRREQYF. The CDR3 bases are TGTGCCAGCAGTTTATTTCGCAGGGAGCAGTACTTC. The full variable domain, with the rest looked up from reference TRBV28 and TRBJ2-7, is DVKVTQSSRYLVKRTGEKVFLECVQDMDHENMFWYRQDPGLGLRLIYFSYDVKMKEKGDIPEGYSVSREKKERFSLILESASTNQTSMYLCASSLFRREQYFGPGTRLTVT.

The chain recombines TRBV19 with TRBJ2-7; TRBD1 might be the D (6 bases). The V gene lost 11 bases and the J gene lost 3 bases, with 17 bases spanning the gap. Germline CDR1 LNHDA, CDR2 SQIVND (reference sequence). The CDR3 extends over 13 amino acids. The CDR3 reads CASSWDKHYEQYF. The CDR3 nucleotides read TGTGCCTCATCGTGGGACAAGCACTACGAGCAGTACTTC.

The table lists this clone with a few counts. This chain joins TRBV16 and TRBJ1-5; no reliable D call. The ends were cut back, 0 bases at V and 0 bases at J, with 6 bases in the middle. In germline, CDR1 is KGHSY, CDR2 FQNENV. The CDR3 has 15 amino acids. DNA of the CDR3: TGTGCCAGCAGCCAATCTTGGGGTAGCAATCAGCCCCAGCATTTT. The encoded protein is CASSQSWGSNQPQHF.

The V gene is TRBV6-5, the J gene TRBJ1-2; D possibly corresponds to TRBD1 (5 bases). Per germline, CDR1 MNHEY and CDR2 SVGAGI. The CDR3 extends over 11 amino acids. Trimming shortened V by 7 bases and J by 7 bases, and 10 bases separated the two germline ends. The CDR3 protein is CASTGGGGYTF. For the CDR3, the DNA is TGTGCCAGCACCGGGGGGGGTGGCTACACCTTC.

This clone was counted between two and nine times. The chain is built from TRBV15 and TRBJ1-3; the D is unclear. CDR3 length: 16 amino acids. Germline loops: CDR1 LNHNV, CDR2 YYDKDF (reference sequence). The V end lost 1 base, the J end lost 1 base, and 11 bases lay between the germline ends. The CDR3: CATSRGHVSSGNTIYF. Written as DNA, the CDR3 is TGTGCCACCAGCAGAGGACACGTCTCATCTGGAAACACCATATATTTT.

The rearrangement links TRBV30 to TRBJ1-5; TRBD1 aligns across 10 bases. The CDR3 covers 14 residues. V shed 3 bases and J 11 bases; nucleotides not matched to a gene: 10. Per germline, CDR1 GTSNPN and CDR2 SVGIG (reference sequence). CDR3 nucleotide sequence: TGTGCCTGGAGCACCGGGACAGGGGTTACAGCCCAGCATTTT. Translation: CAWSTGTGVTAQHF.

This chain joins TRBV28 and TRBJ1-6, with unresolved D. Germline loops: CDR1 MDHEN, CDR2 SYDVKM. The CDR3 sequence is 13 residues long. Trimming cost V 2 bases and J 7 bases, with 6 bases left between them. The chain's CDR3 is CASSLGLNSPLHF. DNA of the CDR3: TGTGCCAGCAGTTTAGGTCTGAATTCACCCCTCCACTTT. The whole variable domain, filled in from reference TRBV28 and TRBJ1-6, reads DVKVTQSSRYLVKRTGEKVFLECVQDMDHENMFWYRQDPGLGLRLIYFSYDVKMKEKGDIPEGYSVSREKKERFSLILESASTNQTSMYLCASSLGLNSPLHFGNGTRLTVT.

The chain couples TRBV2 to TRBJ1-5, with no clear D. The CDR3 spans 12 residues. Trimming cost V 7 bases and J 6 bases, with 10 bases left between them. CDR1 and CDR2 (germline): SNHLY, FYNNEI. The CDR3 loop is CASTPAGQPQHF. The DNA for the CDR3 is TGTGCCAGCACCCCCGCGGGTCAGCCCCAGCATTTT.

This sequence joins TRBV28 and TRBJ2-1, with 7 nucleotides matching TRBD2. The CDR3 extends over 15 amino acids. V dropped 6 bases and J dropped 4; count of bases not matched to a gene: 9. Germline loops: CDR1 MDHEN, CDR2 SYDVKM. The CDR3 DNA reads as TGTGCCAGCAGCTTCCGGGGGAGGGCGTACAATGAGCAGTTCTTC. Translation: CASSFRGRAYNEQFF.

This rearrangement joins TRBV7-2 to TRBJ2-1; D is perhaps TRBD1 (6 bases). Germline V CDR1 and CDR2: SGHTA, FQGNSA. The CDR3 totals 16 residues. Trimming stripped 4 bases from V and 0 bases from J, with 13 bases between. CDR3 region: CASSSREGDSYNEQFF. The CDR3 region has the DNA TGTGCCAGCAGCTCGCGTGAGGGGGACTCCTACAATGAGCAGTTCTTC.

A single count supports this clone. The chain recombines TRBV7-2 with TRBJ2-1; D gene unclear. Germline V gene sequence: CDR1 SGHTA, CDR2 FQGNSA. The CDR3 is 14 residues long. Trimming took off 5 bases at V and 7 bases at J, with 15 bases between the two ends. The CDR3 is CASSPSLYANEQFF. For the CDR3, the DNA is TGTGCCAGCAGCCCAAGTCTCTACGCGAATGAGCAGTTCTTC.

The rearrangement uses TRBV19 and TRBJ1-1; 7 bases fit TRBD1. There are 13 residues in the CDR3. Germline lookup yields CDR1 LNHDA and CDR2 SQIVND (reference sequence). The trim removed 4 bases at V and 8 bases at J, leaving 7 bases unmatched. The CDR3 DNA is TGTGCCAGTAGTAGACAGGGAACGGCGGAAGCTTTCTTT. Translation gives CASSRQGTAEAFF.

The gene calls are TRBV30 and TRBJ2-7, with D possibly TRBD2 on 6 matching bases. The germline V and J ends were trimmed by 0 bases and 6 bases, with 18 bases remaining between them. The CDR3 sequence is 15 residues long. In germline, CDR1 is GTSNPN, CDR2 SVGIG (reference sequence). In DNA form, the CDR3 reads TGTGCCTGGAGTGTACATCCCCAACTAGCCTCCGAGCAGTACTTC. Translation gives CAWSVHPQLASEQYF. The entire variable domain, with the rest obtained from reference TRBV30 and TRBJ2-7, is as follows: SQTIHQWPATLVQPVGSPLSLECTVEGTSNPNLYWYRQAAGRGLQLLFYSVGIGQISSEVPQNLSASRPQDRQFILSSKKLLLSDSGFYLCAWSVHPQLASEQYFGPGTRLTVT.

V usage is TRBV7-2 and J usage is TRBJ2-7; D might be TRBD1 (6 bases). The germline CDR1 and CDR2 sequences are SGHTA and FQGNSA. The V gene lost 6 bases and the J gene lost 6 bases, with 12 bases spanning the gap. The length of the CDR3 is 12 residues. CDR3 residues: CASRRDTTEQYF. CDR3 DNA: TGTGCCAGCAGACGGGACACCACCGAGCAGTACTTC.

V gene TRBV5-4 combines with J gene TRBJ2-5, with D unclear. V lost 0 bases, J lost 5 bases, and 8 bases lay in between. CDR3 length equals 13 residues. Germline CDR1 and CDR2: SGHNT and YYREEE (reference sequence). CDR3 DNA: TGTGCCAGCAGCTTGGGCTCACAGGAGACCCAGTACTTC. It yields the protein CASSLGSQETQYF.

This clone appeared a single time. This chain uses TRBV7-2 with TRBJ2-2; tentatively, D is TRBD2 (5 bases). Germline values: CDR1 SGHTA, CDR2 FQGNSA. The CDR3 is 14 amino acids. Deletions cut 5 bases from V and 5 bases from J, with 12 bases between. CDR3 in amino acids: CASSPWERTGELFF. DNA for the CDR3: TGTGCCAGCAGCCCCTGGGAGCGGACCGGGGAGCTGTTTTTT. The entire variable domain, with the rest obtained from reference TRBV7-2 and TRBJ2-2, is as follows: GAGVSQSPSNKVTEKGKDVELRCDPISGHTALYWYRQSLGQGLEFLIYFQGNSAPDKSGLPSDRFSAERTGGSVSTLTIQRTQQEDSAVYLCASSPWERTGELFFGEGSRLTVL.

The chain couples TRBV6-1 to TRBJ2-7; D might be TRBD1 (5 bases). Germline V lookup: CDR1 MNHNS, CDR2 SASEGT. V was cut by 4 bases and J by 2 bases, with 9 bases left in between. The CDR3 contains 13 residues. In nucleotides, the CDR3 is TGTGCCAGCAGTGCTGACAGTCCCTACGAGCAGTACTTC. It specifies CASSADSPYEQYF.

The genes are TRBV28 and TRBJ1-1; tentatively, D is TRBD1 (5 bases). The V end was cut by 6 bases, the J end by 7 bases, with 9 bases between. The length of the CDR3 is 11 residues. The germline CDR1 and CDR2 sequences are MDHEN and SYDVKM. CDR3 DNA sequence: TGTGCCAGCAGGACAGCGGTTGAAGCTTTCTTT. This sequence encodes CASRTAVEAFF.

A single count supports this clone. The chain recombines TRBV27 with TRBJ2-1; 7 nucleotides line up with TRBD2. J lost 5 bases, V lost 7 bases, and 8 bases had no gene match. Germline CDR1 is MNHEY and CDR2 is SMNVEV (reference sequence). The CDR3 loop spans 14 amino acids. CDR3: CASTRPGGHNEQFF. The CDR3 nucleotides read TGTGCCAGCACCCGGCCGGGAGGTCACAATGAGCAGTTCTTC.

This sequence joins TRBV5-1 and TRBJ2-2; 8 nucleotides line up with TRBD2. Per the germline V gene, CDR1 is SGHRS and CDR2 is YFSETQ. The CDR3 covers 19 residues. Germline trimming cut 4 bases from V and 0 bases from J; bases unmatched to any gene: 14. CDR3 DNA sequence: TGCGCCAGCAGCCCAGGAGTAGCGGGACGATCTTCGAACACCGGGGAGCTGTTTTTT. It is translated as CASSPGVAGRSSNTGELFF.